The entry that follows covers one T cell receptor beta chain sequence. Its antigen is undetermined. The PCR made use of 60 Vbeta and 13 Jbeta primers. Sequencing was performed with immunoSEQ multiplex PCR; in TCRdb, only in-frame clones are kept and a portion is missing. The repertoire consists of 140,000 to 150,000 clones, with around three quarters occurring once and the leading ten covering 2% to 2.5%. This CDR3 has 15 amino acids. After removal of 6 bases from V and 4 bases from J, the junction contained 7 bases not matched to a gene. Germline CDR1 reads MNHEY; CDR2 reads SVGAGI. This sample is part of a study of cytomegalovirus exposure and HLA in healthy donors. Study outcomes and limitations: There were reportedly fewer N-insertions in an Asian-associated ancestry cluster than the approximately 670-donor mean, in a later analysis. In terms of immune exposure information, only CMV serostatus was available.

Samples came from healthy bone marrow donors. The TCR originated in a woman in her late teens or twenties in good health and CMV-seropositive. The rearrangement links TRBV6-5 to TRBJ2-1; 9 positions agree with TRBD1. What was sequenced was PBMCs. CDR3 DNA: TGTGCCAGCAGCCGGACAGGGGCAGCTTACAATGAGCAGTTCTTC. This translates into CASSRTGAAYNEQFF.